The clone carrying this TCR beta chain was observed a single time. CDR1 is SGHAT, CDR2 FQNNGV, per germline. There are 15 residues in the CDR3. Trimming took off 2 bases at V and 0 bases at J, with 8 bases between the two ends. This sample is drawn from a study of blood T cell repertoires in COVID-19. Across the whole study: Collection of acute and convalescent COVID-19 samples took place in the United States, Italy and Spain. T cells, B-cell-depleted T cells, or PBMCs supplied cDNA or gDNA.

Sequencing was performed with immunoSEQ multiplex PCR; in TCRdb, only in-frame clones are kept and a portion is missing. The sample contains around 260,000 clones, roughly nine tenths of which appear only once. The rearrangement links TRBV11-2 to TRBJ1-3; no firm D call. The material sequenced was peripheral blood. The receptor was derived from a man between 60 and 75 years old who had recovered from COVID-19. CDR3 region: CASSLLGSSGNTIYF. CDR3 nucleotide sequence: TGTGCCAGCAGCTTACTGGGGAGCTCTGGAAACACCATATATTTT.